This T cell receptor (beta chain) was captured in a study of blood T cell repertoires in COVID-19. Trimming stripped 2 bases from V and 0 bases from J, with 16 bases between. Germline CDR1 and CDR2: MNHEY and SVGEGT. CDR3 size: 17 residues. Produced via immunoSEQ multiplex PCR; TCRdb's table is partial and in-frame only. The sample lists 240,000 or so clones; about four fifths were seen once. The sequence derives from a woman in her late teens or twenties with acute or convalescent COVID-19. The chain joins TRBV6-2 or TRBV6-3 to TRBJ1-2, with unresolved D. Material for sequencing was peripheral blood. CDR3 region: CASSYTSGRETNYGYTF. CDR3 coding DNA: TGTGCCAGCAGTTACACTTCAGGACGGGAGACTAACTATGGCTACACCTTC.